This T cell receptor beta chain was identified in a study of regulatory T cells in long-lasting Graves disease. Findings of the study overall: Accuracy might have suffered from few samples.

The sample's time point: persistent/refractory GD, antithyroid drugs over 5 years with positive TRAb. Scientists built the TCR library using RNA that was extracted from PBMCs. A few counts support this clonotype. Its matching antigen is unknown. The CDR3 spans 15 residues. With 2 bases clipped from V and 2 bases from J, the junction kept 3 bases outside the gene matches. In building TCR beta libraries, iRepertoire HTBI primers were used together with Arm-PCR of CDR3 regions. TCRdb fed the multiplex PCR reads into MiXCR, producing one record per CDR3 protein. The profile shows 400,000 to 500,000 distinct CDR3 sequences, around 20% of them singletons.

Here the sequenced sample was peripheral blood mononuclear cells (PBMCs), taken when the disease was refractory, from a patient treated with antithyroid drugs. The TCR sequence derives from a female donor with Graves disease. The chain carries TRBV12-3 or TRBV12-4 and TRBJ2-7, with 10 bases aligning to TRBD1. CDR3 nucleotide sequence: TGTGCCAGCAGTTTATGGGGGACAGGGGCCTACGAGCAGTACTTC. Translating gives CASSLWGTGAYEQYF.